This T cell receptor beta chain is drawn from a study of PD-L1 blockade in urothelial cancer. Study-wide context: Previous chemotherapy exposure amounted to 0 to 3 regimens for patients. Across blood samples, T cells had a median count of about 140,000.

Some clones are missing from TCRdb's copy, which holds only in-frame ones; the method was immunoSEQ multiplex PCR. The table includes about 42,000 clones, 81% detected once. This CDR3 comprises 17 residues. CDR1 is WSHSY and CDR2 is SAAADI in the germline V gene. Losses at the gene ends were 2 bases for V and 7 bases for J; bases not matched to a gene: 13. The material was PBMCs, obtained around atezolizumab (anti-PD-L1) treatment. This TCR derives from a man between 65 and 80 years old with urothelial cancer. The chain couples TRBV10-2 to TRBJ2-2, with 7 bases lining up with TRBD2. The CDR3, as DNA: TGCGCCAGCAGTGAGAGAGCGGGACTTACAACCTTCGGGGAGCTGTTTTTT. This gives the protein CASSERAGLTTFGELFF.